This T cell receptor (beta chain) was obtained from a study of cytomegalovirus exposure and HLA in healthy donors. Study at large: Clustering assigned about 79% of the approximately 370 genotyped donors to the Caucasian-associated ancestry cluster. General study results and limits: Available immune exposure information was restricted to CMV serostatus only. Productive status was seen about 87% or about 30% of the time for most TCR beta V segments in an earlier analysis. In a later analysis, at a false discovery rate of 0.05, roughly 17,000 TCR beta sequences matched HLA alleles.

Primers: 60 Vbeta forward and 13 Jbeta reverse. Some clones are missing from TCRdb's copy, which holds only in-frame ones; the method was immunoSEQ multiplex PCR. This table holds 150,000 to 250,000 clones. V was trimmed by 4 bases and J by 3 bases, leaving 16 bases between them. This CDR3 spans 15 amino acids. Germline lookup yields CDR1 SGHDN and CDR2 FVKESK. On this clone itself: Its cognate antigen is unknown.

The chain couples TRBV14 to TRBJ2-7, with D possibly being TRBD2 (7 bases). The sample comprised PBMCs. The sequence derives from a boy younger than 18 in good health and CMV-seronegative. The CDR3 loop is CASSPPSGGLYEQYF. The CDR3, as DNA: TGTGCCAGCAGCCCCCCGTCCGGGGGGCTCTACGAGCAGTACTTC.